This T cell receptor beta chain was retrieved from a study of T cells after yellow fever vaccination (dated by TCRdb to the late 2010s). At the level of the whole study: The SMART-Seq v4 Ultra Low Input RNA kit was used to prepare libraries from fractions with low cell numbers. Bulk TCR alpha and beta repertoires were sequenced longitudinally to track T-cell clones before and after primary and booster YFV17D yellow fever vaccination. Two healthy male donors made up the cohort, one aged 18 to 29 years and the other aged 30 to 40 years. Blood was drawn at multiple timepoints before and after primary and secondary immunization, with bulk PBMC replicates and cell subsets isolated. Findings and caveats that apply to the study as a whole: A small fraction of clonotypes showed up in both the CD4 and CD8 compartments, probably as a result of convergent recombination. Computational filtering was required because FACS-sorted repertoires could contain abundant contaminating clonotypes from the bulk population. Because the study included only a couple of donors, the extent to which the findings can be generalized is limited. Most clones expanded after primary vaccination were re-detected after the booster (around 96% of CD4 and approximately 89% of CD8), suggesting broad memory maintenance. The secondary T-cell response was found to be weaker but faster than the primary response, with a peak reached on day 5 rather than on day 15.

This clonotype was seen ten or more times. What this receptor recognizes is not known. No qualities accompany the bases; no much larger clone lies one base away. Reading the label with the study, this specimen's treatment or condition is: live attenuated yellow fever vaccine strain. Two biological replicates of bulk PBMCs were collected at each blood-draw timepoint. PBMCs were isolated from peripheral blood using a standard Ficoll-Paque protocol. TriZol was used to extract RNA from bulk PBMCs, from CD4 and CD8 fractions, and from dextramer-positive and dextramer-negative fractions. Reads for this sample came from an Illumina NovaSeq 6000. TCR cDNA was synthesized by 5'RACE template switching, which introduced a universal primer site and unique molecular identifiers. Priming for cDNA synthesis came from both the TCR alpha and TCR beta constant segments. Library amplification involved two PCR steps, and the second step added sample barcodes and sequencing adapters. Sequencing of libraries was done on Illumina HiSeq 2500 (2x100 bp) or NovaSeq (2x150 bp). The study's processing was this. Reads were demultiplexed and collapsed into UMI consensus sequences with MIGEC, and V(D)J alignment was performed with MiXCR. Using edgeR on replicate PBMC samples, clonotypes were called vaccine-responding if FDR was below 0.01 and the log2 fold change was above 5 up to day 15. CD4 or CD8 identity was assigned to each bulk clonotype according to whether the clonotype was present at higher abundance in the sequenced CD4 repertoire or the sequenced CD8 repertoire. The public reads were reanalyzed by TCRdb: fastp trimming at Q25, MiXCR alignment, in-frame beta chains only. CDR3 protein duplicates are merged, each entry listing the most common genes and DNA. These V and J calls derive from TCRdb rather than the authors' analysis. Within this sample are about 250,000 distinct CDR3 sequences, with around 3.5% of them counted one time only. 19% of the sample is taken by the ten largest.

The sequencing used PBMCs, collected 15 days after the yellow fever booster vaccination. This receptor was obtained from a young man who received the YFV17D yellow fever vaccine.

Here the CDR3 is given as CASRPVGGADNYGYTF. The bases are TGCGCCAGCAGGCCGGTGGGGGGCGCGGATAACTATGGCTACACCTTC. Here the chain combines TRBV5-1 and TRBJ1-2; the D region possibly corresponds to TRBD1 (6 bases align). Relative to germline, V is 5 bases shorter and J is 1 base shorter, with 18 bases between their ends. CDR1 and CDR2, per the germline V gene, are SGHRS and YFSETQ. The CDR3, from cysteine to phenylalanine, totals 16 residues. Only the CDR3 portion is preserved as DNA: 48 bases, with reading frame beginning at the first base.